The 5 T cell receptor beta chains presented below share a single source sample, sequenced in a study of cytomegalovirus exposure and HLA in healthy donors. PCR amplification relied on 60 Vbeta primers (plus 13 Jbeta primers). Clones were sequenced by immunoSEQ multiplex PCR, and TCRdb holds only the in-frame ones, with some missing. Counted here are some 190,000 clones, about three quarters occurring once; the ten biggest clones make up roughly 1.5%. Source material: PBMCs. These receptors were taken from a man between 18 and 35 years old in good health and CMV-seronegative.

The gene calls are TRBV29-1 and TRBJ2-1; 9 bases line up with TRBD2. CDR1 and CDR2 from the germline V gene are SQVTM and ANQGSEA. CDR3 length: 15 residues. V trimming: 0 bases; J trimming: 7 bases; junction bases outside the gene matches: 7. The CDR3 is CSVEDRASGTNEQFF. In nucleotides, the CDR3 is TGCAGCGTTGAAGATAGGGCTAGCGGGACGAATGAGCAGTTCTTC.

This clone was observed once. At one boundary the junction diverges from the germline segment, which might be a read error. The rearrangement joins TRBV10-1 to TRBJ1-1, with D tentatively TRBD1 (5 bases). Germline CDR1 is WNHNN and CDR2 is SYGVQD (reference sequence). CDR3 length equals 16 residues. The CDR3 loop reads CASSVDTGSGNTEAFF. The DNA of the CDR3 is TGCGCAAGCAGTGTGGACACCGGTTCAGGGAACACTGAAGCTTTCTTT.

In regard to this clone: In the same sample, other DNA sequences code for this CDR3. The chain combines TRBV6-5 with TRBJ1-2; 8 nucleotides match TRBD1. Germline trimming cut 0 bases from V and 3 bases from J; bases unmatched to any gene: 3. Germline V gene data show CDR1 as MNHEY and CDR2 as SVGAGI. This CDR3 has 15 residues. The DNA of the CDR3 is TGTGCCAGCAGTTACTCCGGGACAGGAGACTATGGCTACACCTTC. This gives the protein CASSYSGTGDYGYTF.

This rearrangement joins TRBV9 to TRBJ2-3; D gene unclear. The length of the CDR3 is 12 residues. The V and J ends lost 4 bases and 6 bases respectively, with 9 bases between them. Germline CDR1 reads SGDLS; CDR2 reads YYNGEE. The CDR3: CASSTEVDTQYF. The CDR3 DNA follows: TGTGCCAGCAGCACCGAGGTGGATACGCAGTATTTT.

V usage is TRBV9 and J usage is TRBJ1-2; TRBD1 matches at 8 bases. This CDR3 contains 13 residues. Trimming at V came to 3 bases and at J to 3 bases, leaving 1 base not matched to a gene. Germline CDR1 and CDR2: SGDLS and YYNGEE. DNA for the CDR3: TGTGCCAGCAGCGCGACAGGGGACTATGGCTACACCTTC. Its translation is CASSATGDYGYTF.